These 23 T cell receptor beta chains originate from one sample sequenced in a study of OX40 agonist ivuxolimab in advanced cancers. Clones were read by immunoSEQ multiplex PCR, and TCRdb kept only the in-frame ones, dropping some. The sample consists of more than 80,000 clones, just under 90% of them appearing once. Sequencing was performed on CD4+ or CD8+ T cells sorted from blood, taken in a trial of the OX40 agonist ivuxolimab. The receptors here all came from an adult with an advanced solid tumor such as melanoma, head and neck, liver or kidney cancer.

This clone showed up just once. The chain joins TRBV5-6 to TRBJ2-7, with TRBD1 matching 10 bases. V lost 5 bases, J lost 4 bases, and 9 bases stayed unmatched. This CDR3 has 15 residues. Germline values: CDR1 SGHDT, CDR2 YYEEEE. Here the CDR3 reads CASRPRQGARYEQYF. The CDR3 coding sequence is TGTGCCAGCAGACCTAGACAGGGGGCTAGGTACGAGCAGTACTTC.

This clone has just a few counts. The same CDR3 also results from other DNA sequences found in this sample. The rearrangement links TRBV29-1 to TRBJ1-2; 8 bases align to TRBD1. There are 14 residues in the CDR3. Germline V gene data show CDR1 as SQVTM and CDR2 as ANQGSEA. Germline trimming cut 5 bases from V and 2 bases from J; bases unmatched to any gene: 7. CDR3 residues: CSVPSSGGNYGYTF. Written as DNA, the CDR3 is TGCAGCGTTCCTAGCTCAGGGGGCAACTATGGCTACACCTTC.

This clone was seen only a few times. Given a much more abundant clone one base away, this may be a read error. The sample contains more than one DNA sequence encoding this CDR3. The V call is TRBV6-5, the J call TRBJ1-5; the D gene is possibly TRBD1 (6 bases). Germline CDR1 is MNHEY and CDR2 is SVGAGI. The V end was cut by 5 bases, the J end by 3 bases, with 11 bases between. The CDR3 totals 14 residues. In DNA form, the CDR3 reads TGTGCCAGCAGTACCGGGGGCCACAATCAGCCCCAGCATTTT. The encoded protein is CASSTGGHNQPQHF.

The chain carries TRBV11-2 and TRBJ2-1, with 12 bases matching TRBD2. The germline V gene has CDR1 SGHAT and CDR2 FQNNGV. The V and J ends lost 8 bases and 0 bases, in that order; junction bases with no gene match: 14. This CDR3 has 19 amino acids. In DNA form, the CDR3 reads TGTGCCAGCCGACTCAGCGGACTAGCGGGGAAGAGCTCCTACAATGAGCAGTTCTTC. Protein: CASRLSGLAGKSSYNEQFF.

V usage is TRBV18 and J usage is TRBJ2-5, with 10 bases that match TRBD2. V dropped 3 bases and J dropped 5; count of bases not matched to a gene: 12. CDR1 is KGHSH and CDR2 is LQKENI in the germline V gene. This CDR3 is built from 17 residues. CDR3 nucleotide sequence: TGTGCCAGCTCACCTCCCAAGGCGCTAGCGGGAGAGGAGACCCAGTACTTC. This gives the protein CASSPPKALAGEETQYF.

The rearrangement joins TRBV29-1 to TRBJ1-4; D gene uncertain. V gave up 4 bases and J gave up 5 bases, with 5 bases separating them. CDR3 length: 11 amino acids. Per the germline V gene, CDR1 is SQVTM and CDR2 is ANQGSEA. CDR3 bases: TGCAGCGTTGCTCAAAATGAAAAACTGTTTTTT. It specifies CSVAQNEKLFF.

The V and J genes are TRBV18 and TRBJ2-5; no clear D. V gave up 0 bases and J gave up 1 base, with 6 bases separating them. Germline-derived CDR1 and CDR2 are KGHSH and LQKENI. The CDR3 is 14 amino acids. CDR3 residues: CASSPPAAQETQYF. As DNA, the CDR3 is TGTGCCAGCTCACCACCGGCGGCCCAAGAGACCCAGTACTTC.

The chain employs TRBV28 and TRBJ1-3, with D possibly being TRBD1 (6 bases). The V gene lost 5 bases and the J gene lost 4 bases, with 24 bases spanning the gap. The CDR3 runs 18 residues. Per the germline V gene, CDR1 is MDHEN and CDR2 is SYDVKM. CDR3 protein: CASSPTGQIAMGGNTIYF. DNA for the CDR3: TGTGCCAGCAGTCCCACAGGACAGATCGCCATGGGGGGAAACACCATATATTTT.

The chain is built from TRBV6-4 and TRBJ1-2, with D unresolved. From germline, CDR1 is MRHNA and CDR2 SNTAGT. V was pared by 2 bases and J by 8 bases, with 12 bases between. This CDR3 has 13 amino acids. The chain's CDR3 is CASSDPGGTGYTF. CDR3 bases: TGTGCCAGCAGTGACCCTGGCGGAACCGGCTACACCTTC.

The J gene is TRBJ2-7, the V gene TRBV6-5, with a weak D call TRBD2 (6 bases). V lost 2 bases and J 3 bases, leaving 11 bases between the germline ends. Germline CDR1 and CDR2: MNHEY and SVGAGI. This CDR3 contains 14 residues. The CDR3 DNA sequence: TGTGCCAGCAGTTACGGGAGGACCCACTACGAGCAGTACTTC. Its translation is CASSYGRTHYEQYF.

The CDR3 sequence: CASSPLARRTSWGTDTQYF. CDR3 coding DNA: TGTGCCAGCTCACCACTGGCGAGAAGGACTAGTTGGGGCACAGATACGCAGTATTTT. This chain uses TRBV18 with TRBJ2-3, with TRBD2 matching over 7 bases. This CDR3 contains 19 residues. V lost 1 base, J lost 1 base, and 14 bases stayed unmatched. Germline V gene sequence: CDR1 KGHSH, CDR2 LQKENI.

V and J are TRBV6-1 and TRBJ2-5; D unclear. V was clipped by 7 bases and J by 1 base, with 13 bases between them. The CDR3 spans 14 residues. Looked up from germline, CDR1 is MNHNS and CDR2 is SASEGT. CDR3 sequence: CASTVFSLQETQYF. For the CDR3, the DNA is TGTGCCAGCACCGTTTTCAGTCTCCAAGAGACCCAGTACTTC.

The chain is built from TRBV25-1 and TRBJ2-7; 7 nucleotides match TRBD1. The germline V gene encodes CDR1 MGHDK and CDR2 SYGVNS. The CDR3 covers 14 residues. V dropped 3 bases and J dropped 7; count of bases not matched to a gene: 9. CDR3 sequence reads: CASSDSYSGGEQYF. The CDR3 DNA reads TGTGCCAGCAGTGACTCCTACTCAGGGGGTGAGCAGTACTTC.

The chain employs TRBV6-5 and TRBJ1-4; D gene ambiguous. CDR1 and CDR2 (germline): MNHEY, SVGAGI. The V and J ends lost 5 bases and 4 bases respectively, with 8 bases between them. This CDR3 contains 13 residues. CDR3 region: CASSTRVNEKLFF. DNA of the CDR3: TGTGCCAGCAGTACCCGGGTTAATGAAAAACTGTTTTTT.

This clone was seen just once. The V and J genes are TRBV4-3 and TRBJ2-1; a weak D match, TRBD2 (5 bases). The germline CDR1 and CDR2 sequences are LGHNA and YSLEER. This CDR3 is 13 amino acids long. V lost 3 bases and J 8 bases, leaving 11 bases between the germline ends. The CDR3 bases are TGCGCCAGCAGCCAGGAGGCCCCCGATGAGCAGTTCTTC. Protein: CASSQEAPDEQFF.

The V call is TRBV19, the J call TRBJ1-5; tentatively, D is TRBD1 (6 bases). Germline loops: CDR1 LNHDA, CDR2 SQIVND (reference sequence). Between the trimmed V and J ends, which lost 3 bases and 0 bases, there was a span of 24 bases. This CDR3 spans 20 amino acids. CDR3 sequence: CASSIRASHREGNSNQPQHF. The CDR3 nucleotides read TGTGCCAGTAGTATCCGGGCTTCTCACAGGGAGGGTAATAGCAATCAGCCCCAGCATTTT.

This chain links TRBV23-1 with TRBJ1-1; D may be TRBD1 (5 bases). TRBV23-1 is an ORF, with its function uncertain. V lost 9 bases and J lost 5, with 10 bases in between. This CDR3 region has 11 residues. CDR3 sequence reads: CARKKGTEAFF. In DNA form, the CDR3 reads TGCGCCAGAAAGAAGGGGACTGAAGCTTTCTTT.

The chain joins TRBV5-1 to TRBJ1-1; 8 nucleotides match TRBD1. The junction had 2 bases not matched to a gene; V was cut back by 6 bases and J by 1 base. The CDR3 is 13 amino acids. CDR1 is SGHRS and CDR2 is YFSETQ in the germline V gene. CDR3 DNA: TGCGCCAGCACGGGACAGGCGAACACTGAAGCTTTCTTT. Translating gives CASTGQANTEAFF.

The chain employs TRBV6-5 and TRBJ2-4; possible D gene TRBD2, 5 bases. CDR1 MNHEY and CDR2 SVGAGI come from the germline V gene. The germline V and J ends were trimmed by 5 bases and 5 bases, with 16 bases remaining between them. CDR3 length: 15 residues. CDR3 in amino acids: CASSPTLRGENIQYF. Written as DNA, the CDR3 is TGTGCCAGCAGTCCGACCCTTCGGGGAGAAAACATTCAGTACTTC.

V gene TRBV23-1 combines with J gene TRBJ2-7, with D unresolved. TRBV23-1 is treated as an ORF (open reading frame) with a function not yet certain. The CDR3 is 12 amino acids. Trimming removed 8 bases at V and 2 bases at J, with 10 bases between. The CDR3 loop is CASAGSPYEQYF. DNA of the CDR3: TGCGCCAGCGCAGGCAGTCCCTACGAGCAGTACTTC.

The chain's CDR3 is CASGLVRYTGELFF. CDR3 nucleotide sequence: TGTGCTAGTGGTTTGGTACGGTACACCGGGGAGCTGTTTTTT. The J gene is TRBJ2-2, the V gene TRBV12-5; D is uncertain. Trimming took off 0 bases at V and 3 bases at J, with 5 bases between the two ends. The CDR3 runs 14 residues. Germline assignment: CDR1 LGHNT and CDR2 FRNRAP.

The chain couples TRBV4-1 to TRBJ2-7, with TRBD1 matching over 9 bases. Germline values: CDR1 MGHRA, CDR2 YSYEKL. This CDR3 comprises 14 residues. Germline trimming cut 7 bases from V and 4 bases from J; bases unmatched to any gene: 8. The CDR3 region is CASTLGQGQYEQYF. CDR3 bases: TGCGCCAGCACTCTTGGACAGGGGCAATACGAGCAGTACTTC.

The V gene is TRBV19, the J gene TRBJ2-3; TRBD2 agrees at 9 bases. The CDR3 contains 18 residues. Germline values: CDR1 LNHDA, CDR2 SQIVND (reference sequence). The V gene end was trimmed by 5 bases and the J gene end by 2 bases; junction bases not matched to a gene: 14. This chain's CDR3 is CASSQVGSGTSFTDTQYF. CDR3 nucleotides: TGTGCCAGTAGTCAGGTAGGGTCGGGGACTAGCTTCACAGATACGCAGTATTTT.